The sequence of this T cell receptor beta chain was determined in a study of T cell responses to AZD1222 COVID-19 vaccine. Assay: immunoSEQ multiplex PCR; the TCRdb copy retains only in-frame clones and omits some. The sample holds some 170,000 clones, 85% to 90% seen once. The material sequenced was peripheral blood, taken 28 days after the second dose of the MenACWY control vaccine. The TCR sequence derives from an adult who received the MenACWY meningococcal vaccine as a control.

This CDR3 is CASAGSQHF. CDR3 coding DNA: TGTGCCAGCGCGGGGTCCCAGCATTTT. This chain connects TRBV21-1 to TRBJ1-5. TRBV21-1 is labeled a pseudogene. The CDR3 spans 9 residues.